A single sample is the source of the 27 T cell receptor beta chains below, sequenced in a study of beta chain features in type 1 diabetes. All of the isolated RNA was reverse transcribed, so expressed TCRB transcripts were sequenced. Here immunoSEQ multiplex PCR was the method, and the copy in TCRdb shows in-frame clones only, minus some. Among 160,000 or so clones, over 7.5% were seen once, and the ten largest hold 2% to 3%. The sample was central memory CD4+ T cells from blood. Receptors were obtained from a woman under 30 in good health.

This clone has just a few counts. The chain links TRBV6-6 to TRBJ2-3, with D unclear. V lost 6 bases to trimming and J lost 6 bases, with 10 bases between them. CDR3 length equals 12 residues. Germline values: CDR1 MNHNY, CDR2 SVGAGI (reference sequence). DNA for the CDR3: TGTGCCAGCAGCTCCTCCGCGGATACGCAGTATTTT. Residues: CASSSSADTQYF.

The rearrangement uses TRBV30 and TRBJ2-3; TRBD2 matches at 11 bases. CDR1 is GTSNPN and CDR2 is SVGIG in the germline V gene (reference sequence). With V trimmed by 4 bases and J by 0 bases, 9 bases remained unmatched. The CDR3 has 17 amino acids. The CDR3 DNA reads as TGTGCCTGGACCCCCGGGACTAGCGGAAAAAGCACAGATACGCAGTATTTT. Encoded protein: CAWTPGTSGKSTDTQYF.

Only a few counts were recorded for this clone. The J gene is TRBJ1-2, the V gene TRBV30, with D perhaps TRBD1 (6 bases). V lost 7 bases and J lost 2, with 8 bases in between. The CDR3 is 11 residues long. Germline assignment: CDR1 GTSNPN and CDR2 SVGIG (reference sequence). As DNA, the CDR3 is TGTGCCTCGGGGGGCAACTATGGCTACACCTTC. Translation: CASGGNYGYTF.

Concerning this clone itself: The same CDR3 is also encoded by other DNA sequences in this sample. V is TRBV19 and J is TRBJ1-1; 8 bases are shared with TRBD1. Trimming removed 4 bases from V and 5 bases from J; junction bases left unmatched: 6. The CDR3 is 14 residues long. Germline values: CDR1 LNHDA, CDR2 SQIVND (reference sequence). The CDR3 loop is CASSTQGQATEAFF. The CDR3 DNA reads TGTGCCAGTAGTACTCAGGGACAGGCTACTGAAGCTTTCTTT.

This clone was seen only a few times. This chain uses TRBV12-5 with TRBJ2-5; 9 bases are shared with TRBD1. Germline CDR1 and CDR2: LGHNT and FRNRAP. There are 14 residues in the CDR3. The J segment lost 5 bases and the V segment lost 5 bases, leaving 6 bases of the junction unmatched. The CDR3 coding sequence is TGTGCTAGTGGTCTGGGACAGGGTCCTGAGACCCAGTACTTC. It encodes CASGLGQGPETQYF.

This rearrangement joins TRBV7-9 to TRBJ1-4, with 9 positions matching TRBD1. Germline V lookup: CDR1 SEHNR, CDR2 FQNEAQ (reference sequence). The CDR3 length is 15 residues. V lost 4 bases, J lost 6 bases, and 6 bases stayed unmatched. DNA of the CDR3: TGTGCCAGCAGCTCCCTTGGGACAGGGCATGAAAAACTGTTTTTT. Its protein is CASSSLGTGHEKLFF.

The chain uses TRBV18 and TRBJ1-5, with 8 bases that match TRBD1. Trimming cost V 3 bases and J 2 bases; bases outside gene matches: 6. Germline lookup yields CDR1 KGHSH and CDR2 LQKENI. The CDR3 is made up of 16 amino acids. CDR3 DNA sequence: TGTGCCAGCTCACCGATCGACAGGGGAGGCAATCAGCCCCAGCATTTT. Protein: CASSPIDRGGNQPQHF.

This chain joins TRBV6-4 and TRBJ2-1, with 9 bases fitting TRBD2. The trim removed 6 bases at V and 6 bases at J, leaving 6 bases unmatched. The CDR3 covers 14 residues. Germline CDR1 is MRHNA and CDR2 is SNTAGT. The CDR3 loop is CASRPGLAANEQFF. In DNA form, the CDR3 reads TGTGCCAGCAGGCCGGGACTAGCTGCCAATGAGCAGTTCTTC.

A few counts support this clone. CDR3 DNA sequence: TGTGCCAGCAGAACCCAGGGGCAGAACACCGGGGAGCTGTTTTTT. Translated, it gives CASRTQGQNTGELFF. The genes are TRBV6-6 and TRBJ2-2; D perhaps matches TRBD1 (6 bases). The CDR3 has 15 residues. Germline assignment: CDR1 MNHNY and CDR2 SVGAGI (reference sequence). V was pared by 6 bases and J by 1 base, with 12 bases between.

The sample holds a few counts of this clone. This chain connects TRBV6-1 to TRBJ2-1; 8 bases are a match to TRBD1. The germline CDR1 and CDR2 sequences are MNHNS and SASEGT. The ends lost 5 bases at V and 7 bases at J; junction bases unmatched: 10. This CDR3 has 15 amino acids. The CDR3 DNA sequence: TGTGCCAGCAGTAAGAGGACAGGGCCGGGGAATGAGCAGTTCTTC. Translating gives CASSKRTGPGNEQFF.

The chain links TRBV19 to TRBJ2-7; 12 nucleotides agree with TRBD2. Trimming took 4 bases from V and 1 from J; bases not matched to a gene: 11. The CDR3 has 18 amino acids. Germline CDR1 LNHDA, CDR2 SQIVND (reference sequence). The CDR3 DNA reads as TGTGCCAGTAGTAACTCGGCTAGCGGGAGGGCCACGTCCTACGAGCAGTACTTC. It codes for CASSNSASGRATSYEQYF.

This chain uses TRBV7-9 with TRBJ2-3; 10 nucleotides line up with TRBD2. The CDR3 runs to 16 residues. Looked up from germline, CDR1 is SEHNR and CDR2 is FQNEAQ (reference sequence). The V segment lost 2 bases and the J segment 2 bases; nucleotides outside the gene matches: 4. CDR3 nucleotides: TGTGCCAGCAGCTTACCGGGACTAGCGTCCACAGATACGCAGTATTTT. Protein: CASSLPGLASTDTQYF.

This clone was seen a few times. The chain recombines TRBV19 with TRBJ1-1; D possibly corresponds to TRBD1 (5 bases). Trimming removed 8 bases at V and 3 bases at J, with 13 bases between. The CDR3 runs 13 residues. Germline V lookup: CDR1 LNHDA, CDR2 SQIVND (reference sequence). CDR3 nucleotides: TGTGCCAGTGCGGGGGGAATGGACACTGAAGCTTTCTTT. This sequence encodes CASAGGMDTEAFF. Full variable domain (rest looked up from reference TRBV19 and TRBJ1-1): DGGITQSPKYLFRKEGQNVTLSCEQNLNHDAMYWYRQDPGQGLRLIYYSQIVNDFQKGDIAEGYSVSREKKESFPLTVTSAQKNPTAFYLCASAGGMDTEAFFGQGTRLTVV.

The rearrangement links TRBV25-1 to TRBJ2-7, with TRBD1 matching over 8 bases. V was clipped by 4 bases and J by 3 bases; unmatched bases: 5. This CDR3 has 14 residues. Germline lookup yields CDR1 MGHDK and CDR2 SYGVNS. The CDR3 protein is CASSVTGTGYEQYF. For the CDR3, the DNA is TGTGCCAGCAGTGTCACCGGGACAGGCTACGAGCAGTACTTC.

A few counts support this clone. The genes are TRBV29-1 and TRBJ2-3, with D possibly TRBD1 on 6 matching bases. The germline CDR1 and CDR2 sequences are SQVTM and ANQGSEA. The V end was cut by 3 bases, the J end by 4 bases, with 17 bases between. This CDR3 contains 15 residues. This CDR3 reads CSVERQGSRPDTQYF. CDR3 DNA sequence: TGCAGCGTTGAGCGCCAGGGGTCTAGGCCAGATACGCAGTATTTT.

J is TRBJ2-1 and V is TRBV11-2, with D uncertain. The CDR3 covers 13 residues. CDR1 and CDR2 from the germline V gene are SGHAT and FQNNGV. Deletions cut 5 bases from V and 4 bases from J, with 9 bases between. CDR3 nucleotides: TGTGCCAGCAGCCAGGCTCTTTACAATGAGCAGTTCTTC. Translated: CASSQALYNEQFF.

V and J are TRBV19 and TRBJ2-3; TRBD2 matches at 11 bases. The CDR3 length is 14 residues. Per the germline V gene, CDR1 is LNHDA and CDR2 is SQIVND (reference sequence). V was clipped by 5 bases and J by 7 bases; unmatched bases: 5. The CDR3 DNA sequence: TGTGCCAGTAGTGGGACTAGCGGCACGAATACGCAGTATTTT. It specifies CASSGTSGTNTQYF.

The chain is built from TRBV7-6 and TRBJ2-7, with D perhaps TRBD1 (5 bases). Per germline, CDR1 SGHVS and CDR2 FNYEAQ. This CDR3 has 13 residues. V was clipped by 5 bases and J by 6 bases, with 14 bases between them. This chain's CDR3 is CASSPDSASEQYF. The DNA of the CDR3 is TGTGCCAGCAGCCCAGACAGCGCCAGCGAGCAGTACTTC.

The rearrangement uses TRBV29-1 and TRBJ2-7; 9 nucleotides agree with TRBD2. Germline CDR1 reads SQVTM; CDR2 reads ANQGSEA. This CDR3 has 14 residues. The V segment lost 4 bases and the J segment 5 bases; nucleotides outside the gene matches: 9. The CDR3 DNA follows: TGCAGCGTTGGCCGAGCGGGAGGTCTGAACGAGCAGTACTTC. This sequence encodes CSVGRAGGLNEQYF.

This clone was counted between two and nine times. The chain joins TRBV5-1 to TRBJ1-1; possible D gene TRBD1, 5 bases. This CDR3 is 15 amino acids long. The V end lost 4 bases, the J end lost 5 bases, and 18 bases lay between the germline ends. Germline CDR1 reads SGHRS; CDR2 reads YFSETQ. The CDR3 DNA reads TGCGCCAGCAGCGCTCTGTCCAGGGCCCAGACTGAAGCTTTCTTT. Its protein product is CASSALSRAQTEAFF.

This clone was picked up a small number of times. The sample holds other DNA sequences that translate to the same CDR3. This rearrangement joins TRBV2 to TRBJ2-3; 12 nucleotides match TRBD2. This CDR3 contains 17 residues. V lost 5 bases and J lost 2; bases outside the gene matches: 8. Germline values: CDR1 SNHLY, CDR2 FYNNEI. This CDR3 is CASSSRLAGDFTDTQYF. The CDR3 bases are TGTGCCAGCAGTTCTAGACTAGCGGGGGATTTCACAGATACGCAGTATTTT.

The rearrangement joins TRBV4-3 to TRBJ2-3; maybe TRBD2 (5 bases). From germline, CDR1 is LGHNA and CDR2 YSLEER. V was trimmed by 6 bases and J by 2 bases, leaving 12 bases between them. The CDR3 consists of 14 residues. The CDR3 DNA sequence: TGCGCCAGCAGACTTTCCCTAGCCACAGATACGCAGTATTTT. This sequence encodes CASRLSLATDTQYF.

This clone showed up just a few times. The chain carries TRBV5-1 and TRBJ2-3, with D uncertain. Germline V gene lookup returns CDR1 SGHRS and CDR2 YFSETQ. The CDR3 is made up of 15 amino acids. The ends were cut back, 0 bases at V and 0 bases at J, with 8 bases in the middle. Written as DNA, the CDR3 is TGCGCCAGCAGCTTGGGTTGGCCTAGCACAGATACGCAGTATTTT. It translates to CASSLGWPSTDTQYF.

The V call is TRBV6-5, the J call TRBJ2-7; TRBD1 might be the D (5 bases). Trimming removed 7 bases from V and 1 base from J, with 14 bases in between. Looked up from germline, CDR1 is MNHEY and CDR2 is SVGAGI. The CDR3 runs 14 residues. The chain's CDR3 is CASTDTQGSYEQYF. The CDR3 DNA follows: TGTGCCAGCACCGACACCCAGGGATCCTACGAGCAGTACTTC.

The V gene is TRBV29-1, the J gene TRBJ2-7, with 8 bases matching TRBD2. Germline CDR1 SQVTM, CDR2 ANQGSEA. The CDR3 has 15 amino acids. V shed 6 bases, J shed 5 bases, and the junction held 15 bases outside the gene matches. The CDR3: CSVSSRGLGLNEQYF. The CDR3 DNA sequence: TGCAGCGTATCGAGTAGGGGACTAGGCCTTAACGAGCAGTACTTC.

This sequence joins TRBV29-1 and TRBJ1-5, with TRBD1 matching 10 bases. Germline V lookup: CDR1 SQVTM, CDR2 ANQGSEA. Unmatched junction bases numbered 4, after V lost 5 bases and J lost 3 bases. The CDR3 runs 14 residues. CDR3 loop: CSVWDRGNNQPQHF. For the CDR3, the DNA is TGCAGCGTTTGGGACAGGGGCAACAATCAGCCCCAGCATTTT.

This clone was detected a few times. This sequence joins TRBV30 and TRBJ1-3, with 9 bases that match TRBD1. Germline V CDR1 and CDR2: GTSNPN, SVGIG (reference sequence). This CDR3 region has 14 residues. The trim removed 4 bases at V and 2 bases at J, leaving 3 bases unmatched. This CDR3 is CAWNRDRAGNTIYF. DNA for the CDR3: TGTGCCTGGAACCGGGACAGGGCTGGAAACACCATATATTTT.